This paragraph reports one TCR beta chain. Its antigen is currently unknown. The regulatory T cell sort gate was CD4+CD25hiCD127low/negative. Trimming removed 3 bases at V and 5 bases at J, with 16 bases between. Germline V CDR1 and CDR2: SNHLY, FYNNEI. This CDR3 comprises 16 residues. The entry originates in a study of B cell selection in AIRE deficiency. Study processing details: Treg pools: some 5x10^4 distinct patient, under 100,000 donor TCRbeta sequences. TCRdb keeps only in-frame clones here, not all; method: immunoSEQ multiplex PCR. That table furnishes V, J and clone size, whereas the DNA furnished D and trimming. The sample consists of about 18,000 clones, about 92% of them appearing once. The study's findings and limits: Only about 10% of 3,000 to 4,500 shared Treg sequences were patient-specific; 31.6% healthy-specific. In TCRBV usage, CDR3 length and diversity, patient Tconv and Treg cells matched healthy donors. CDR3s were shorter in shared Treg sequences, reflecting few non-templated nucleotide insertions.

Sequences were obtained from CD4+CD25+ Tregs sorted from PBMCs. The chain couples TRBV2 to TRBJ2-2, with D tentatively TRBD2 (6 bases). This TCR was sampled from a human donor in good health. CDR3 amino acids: CASSDRRTGATGELFF. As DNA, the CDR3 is TGTGCCAGCAGTGATAGGAGAACGGGAGCAACCGGGGAGCTGTTTTTT. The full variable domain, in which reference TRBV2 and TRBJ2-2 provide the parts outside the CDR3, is EPEVTQTPSHQVTQMGQEVILRCVPISNHLYFYWYRQILGQKVEFLVSFYNNEISEKSEIFDDQFSVERPDGSNFTLKIRSTKLEDSAMYFCASSDRRTGATGELFFGEGSRLTVL.